This T cell receptor (beta chain) came from a study of cytomegalovirus exposure and HLA in healthy donors (dated by TCRdb to the late 2010s). Concerning the study at large: An earlier analysis of some 620 of the donors reported under 300 Gb of sequence data and 117 million unique TCR beta sequences obtained from approximately 180 million T cells. A separate validation cohort of 90 to 150 different subjects was used in addition to the roughly 670-subject first cohort. The study combined high-throughput TCR immunosequencing, statistical association of individual TCRs with disease status, and machine learning to predict cytomegalovirus infection status. The study aimed to test whether signatures of past pathogen exposure could be identified by cataloging public T cell receptors. The number of donors typed differed by locus, with 629-630 for A, B, C, DRB1 and DQB1, over 500 for DQA1, some 570 for DPA1, and 472 for DPB1. In an earlier analysis of 587 of the donors, high-throughput TCR beta sequencing was used to judge whether each TCR beta V gene segment behaved as functional or pseudogenic. Using immunosequencing, the study profiled T cell repertoires from 500 to 800 subjects and related those repertoires to cytomegalovirus serostatus. Donor age, sex, ethnicity and CMV serostatus were compiled alongside the repertoire data. Class I and class II HLA loci were covered by the typing at four-digit resolution. Genome-wide SNP genotypes for about 60% of the roughly 700 donors were used in a later genetic analysis, which treated that subset as a discovery cohort. An early release that covered approximately 600 HLA-typed donors contained approximately 290 gigabases of sequencing data and some 87 million unique TCR sequences. Four or five DR-DQ haplotypes were treated as single units for association and clustering because of strong linkage in the cohort. A later analysis re-analyzed previously published TCR beta repertoires from approximately 700 donors and added high-resolution HLA genotyping to study TCR occurrence patterns. Among about 400 genotyped donors of the cohort, an average of around 250,000 unique TCR beta nucleotide sequences was sequenced per donor, of which about 18% were non-productive. The later analysis used no new phenotypic data to find candidate immune exposures, relying instead on TCR beta sequences and their occurrence across donors. All discovery cohort repertoires had been generated using a single sequencing platform. The genetic ancestry cluster associated with self-reported Caucasian donors included 80% to 90% of the 300 to 450 genotyped donors. The paper's findings and limits, for the study overall: Cytomegalovirus status was reported to be diagnosed by the classifier with high specificity and sensitivity in both the original and validation cohorts. In an earlier analysis of approximately 590 of the donors, most TCR beta V segments appeared in productive rearrangements about 87% or about 30% of the time, broadly matching IMGT annotations. An association between a missense DCLRE1C variant and V-gene and J-gene trimming of TCR beta chains was found in a later genetic analysis and replicated in an independent cohort. In a later analysis, TCR association rates were found to vary across HLA loci, with the most associated TCRs seen for DRB1 alleles and the fewest for HLA-C alleles. Because some donors lacked HLA typing at each locus, the association tests relied only on the typed subset. In the study, approximately 150 TCR beta chains were listed as associated with cytomegalovirus. A later analysis found that HLA-associated TCR beta chains were more clonally expanded and had lower generation probabilities than equally common non-associated chains. In this cohort, only TCR beta chains were sequenced, and detectable features were limited by the absence of alpha or paired-chain data. When HLA alleles, especially DR and DQ, strongly co-occurred, attributing TCR associations to individual alleles was difficult. Because the 87-base-pair reads could not distinguish some IMGT-functional V segments, including TRBV6-2 and TRBV6-3, those segments were excluded. A few of the identified cytomegalovirus-associated TCR beta chains were confirmed in vitro to be specific for cytomegalovirus antigens. Linkage disequilibrium might explain the correlated functional status among segregating V segments, but an unknown experimental factor could not be ruled out. Across donors, most TCR sequences were observed very rarely, whereas some public TCRs were present in many individuals. A further reported finding was that TCR beta sequences accurately predicted the HLA-A and HLA-B alleles for most subjects in the first cohort. The presence/absence analyses assumed that sequencing depth was roughly uniform across donors, and that assumption may not be true. Most CMV-associated TCR beta chains appeared to be HLA-restricted in a later analysis, and the HLA associations seemed to be driven largely by CMV exposure. For the cohort, immune exposure information was limited to CMV serostatus. Compared with the 666-donor mean, donors in an Asian-associated ancestry cluster had fewer N-insertions in productive TCRs, according to a later genetic analysis. About 15 rarely observed V segments, including chromosome 9 orphons, were excluded from the earlier analysis of about 610 of the donors because counts were too low. A cluster of highly shared sequence variants was judged likely to be a technical artifact of the sequencing pipeline. In a later analysis, some 17,000 TCR beta sequences were associated with specific HLA alleles at a false discovery rate of 0.05. It was suggested by the authors that the approach could potentially be generalized to other disease states and immunological phenotypes. Several of the top co-occurrence clusters appeared to be linked to parvovirus B19, influenza, CMV and Epstein-Barr virus, according to a later analysis.

In regard to this clone: This clone's antigen is unknown.

The CDR3 starts with the cysteine, ends with the phenylalanine, and has 15 residues. Of all the DNA, just the CDR3 is kept, 45 bases in frame from base 1. For CDR1 and CDR2, the germline V gene (reference sequence) lists MNHNY and SVGAGI. V sheds 2 bases and J sheds 2 bases, leaving 13 bases between their ends. Receptor amplification or capture employed the immunoSEQ multiplex PCR assay. For the multiplex PCR, a mixture combining 60 forward primers for TCR Vbeta segments and 13 reverse primers for TCR Jbeta segments was used. The CDR3 region of rearranged TCR beta genes was amplified from genomic DNA with a multiplex PCR assay. Amplified TCR beta libraries were sequenced as 87-base-pair reads on the Illumina HiSeq System. Per the authors' processing: Across the 640 or so repertoires, a later analysis counted some 81 million unique TCR beta chains, around 10 million of which were shared by at least two donors. Raw reads were error-corrected and collapsed into unique sequences with a nearest-neighbor algorithm that merged closely related sequences to remove PCR and sequencing errors. V, D and J gene segments were assigned by aligning CDR3 sequences to IMGT reference sequences. For a sequence to be retained, a match of at least six nucleotides was required to both a V gene segment and a J gene segment. Rearrangements were called productive when the CDR3 lacked stop codons and stayed in frame with V and J; all others were non-productive. Following IMGT convention, CDR3 was defined as the stretch from the second conserved V-encoded cysteine up to the conserved J-encoded phenylalanine. The earlier analysis of about 640 of the donors excluded any sequence lacking an unambiguous match to a single V gene segment. In an earlier analysis of some 590 of the donors, V segments were called functional above 56.7% productive rearrangements and were called segregating when the between-donor standard deviation exceeded 5%. A statistical classification framework was built for diagnosing cytomegalovirus status from the catalog of TCR beta chain sequences. In a later analysis, TCR nucleotide sequences were compared against IMGT/GENE-DB human TR gene sequences so that V and J genes could be assigned. The TCRdist pipeline was used in a later analysis to assign CDR3 sequences and most-parsimonious VDJ recombination scenarios. A later analysis defined each TCR beta chain by its CDR3 amino acid sequence plus V-gene family, and excluded reads lacking a unique V-gene family. In a later analysis, 500 to 700 highly shared, low-generation-probability nucleotide sequences were removed to address suspected cross-contamination and a sequencing artifact. In a later analysis, a clonal expansion index for each public chain was calculated from normalized within-repertoire ranks of inferred template counts. A later analysis computed generation probabilities with a VDJ recombination model fitted to out-of-frame rearrangements, and checked the results against IGoR. In a later analysis, hypergeometric tests were used to score TCR-TCR, TCR-HLA and TCR-CMV co-occurrence, with a repertoire-size bias correction applied to TCR pairs. To estimate false discovery rates, a later analysis permuted the HLA or CMV assignments 20 times. In a later analysis, co-occurring TCRs were grouped with DBSCAN, and TCRdist sequence similarity was added when clustering was performed within HLA-allele-positive subsets. Repertoires with fewer than 30,000 or more than 120,000 public chains, plus five repertoires with anomalous nucleotide sharing, were excluded from co-occurrence clustering. The clones in this table, taken by TCRdb from immuneACCESS, are in-frame only. Not every clone is retained; where verified, under half of the shortfall comes from an unresolved V gene, and the cause of the rest is unknown. V and J calls plus clone size are reproduced from that table; the DNA served to infer D and trimming. The record for this sample contains tens of thousands of clones. In total, the top ten clones hold 1.5% of the sample.

In total, roughly 710 healthy bone marrow donors made up the cohort. Cohort members were all nominally healthy when sampled, although unrecorded immune exposures were likely present. The donor was CMV seronegative and belonged to the group of around 400 seronegative cohort members. A peripheral blood sample was collected from each donor, and TCR beta sequencing was performed on peripheral blood mononuclear cells. Genomic DNA was extracted from the blood cell samples with the Qiagen DNeasy Blood Extraction Kit. The source of this sequence is a woman aged 60-75 years in good health and CMV-seronegative. Sequencing input: PBMCs. The chain couples TRBV6-6 to TRBJ2-7, with TRBD1 tentatively as D gene (5 bases match). The DNA sequence is as follows: TGTGCCAGCAGTTACGGTATACACAGGACCTACGAGCAGTACTTC. Translation gives CASSYGIHRTYEQYF.